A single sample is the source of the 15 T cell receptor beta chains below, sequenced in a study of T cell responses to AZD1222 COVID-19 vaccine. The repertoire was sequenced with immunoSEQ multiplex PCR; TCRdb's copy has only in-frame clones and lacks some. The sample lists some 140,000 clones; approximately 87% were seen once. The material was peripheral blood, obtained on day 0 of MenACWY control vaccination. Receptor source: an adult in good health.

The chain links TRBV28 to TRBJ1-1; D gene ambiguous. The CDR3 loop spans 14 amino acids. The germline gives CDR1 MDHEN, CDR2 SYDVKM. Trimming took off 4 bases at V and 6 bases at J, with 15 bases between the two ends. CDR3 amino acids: CASSYQGFTPEAFF. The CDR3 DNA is TGTGCCAGCAGTTACCAAGGGTTCACCCCTGAAGCTTTCTTT.

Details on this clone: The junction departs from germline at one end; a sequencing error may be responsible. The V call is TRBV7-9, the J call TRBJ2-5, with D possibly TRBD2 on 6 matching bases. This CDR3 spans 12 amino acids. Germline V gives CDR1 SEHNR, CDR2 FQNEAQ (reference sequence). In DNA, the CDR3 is TGTGCCAGCAGCCTAGCGCCGGAGACCCAGTACTTC. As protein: CASSLAPETQYF.

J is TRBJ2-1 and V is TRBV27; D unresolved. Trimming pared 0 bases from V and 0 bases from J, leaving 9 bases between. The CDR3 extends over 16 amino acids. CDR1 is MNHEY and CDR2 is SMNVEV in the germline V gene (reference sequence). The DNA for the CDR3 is TGTGCCAGCAGTTTATCCGCCGGCAGCTCCTACAATGAGCAGTTCTTC. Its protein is CASSLSAGSSYNEQFF.

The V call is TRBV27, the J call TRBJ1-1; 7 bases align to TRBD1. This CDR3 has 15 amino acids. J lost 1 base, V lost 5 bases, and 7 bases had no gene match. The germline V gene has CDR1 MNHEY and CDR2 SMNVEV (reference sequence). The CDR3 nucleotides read TGTGCCAGCAGTACCCCGGACAGGTGGAACACTGAAGCTTTCTTT. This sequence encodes CASSTPDRWNTEAFF.

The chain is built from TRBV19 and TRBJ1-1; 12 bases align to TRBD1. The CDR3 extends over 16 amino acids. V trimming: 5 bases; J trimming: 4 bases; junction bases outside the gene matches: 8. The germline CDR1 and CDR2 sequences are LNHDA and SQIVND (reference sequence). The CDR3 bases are TGTGCCAGTAGTCCGAGGGACAGGGGGCTGGCCACTGAAGCTTTCTTT. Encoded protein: CASSPRDRGLATEAFF. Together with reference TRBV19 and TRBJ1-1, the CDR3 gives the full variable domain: DGGITQSPKYLFRKEGQNVTLSCEQNLNHDAMYWYRQDPGQGLRLIYYSQIVNDFQKGDIAEGYSVSREKKESFPLTVTSAQKNPTAFYLCASSPRDRGLATEAFFGQGTRLTVV.

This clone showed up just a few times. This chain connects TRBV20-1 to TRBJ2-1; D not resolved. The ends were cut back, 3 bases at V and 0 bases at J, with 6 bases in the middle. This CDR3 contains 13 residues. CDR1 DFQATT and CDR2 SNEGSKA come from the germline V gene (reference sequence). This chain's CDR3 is CSASNSSYNEQFF. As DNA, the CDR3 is TGCAGTGCTAGTAACAGCTCCTACAATGAGCAGTTCTTC.

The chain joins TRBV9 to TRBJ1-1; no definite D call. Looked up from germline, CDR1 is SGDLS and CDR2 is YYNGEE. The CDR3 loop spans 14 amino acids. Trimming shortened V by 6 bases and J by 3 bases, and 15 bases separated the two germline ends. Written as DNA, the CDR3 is TGTGCCAGCACCCCCATCGGTGGGGACACTGAAGCTTTCTTT. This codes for CASTPIGGDTEAFF.

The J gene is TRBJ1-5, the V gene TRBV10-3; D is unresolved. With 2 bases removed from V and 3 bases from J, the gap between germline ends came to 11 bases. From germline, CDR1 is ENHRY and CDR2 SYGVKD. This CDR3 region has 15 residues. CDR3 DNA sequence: TGTGCCATCAGTGAGCAAGTAGCTAACAATCAGCCCCAGCATTTT. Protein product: CAISEQVANNQPQHF.

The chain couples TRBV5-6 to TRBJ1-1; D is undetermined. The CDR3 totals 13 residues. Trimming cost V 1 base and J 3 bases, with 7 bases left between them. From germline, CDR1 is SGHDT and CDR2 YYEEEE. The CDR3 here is CASSLTGYTEAFF. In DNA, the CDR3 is TGTGCCAGCAGCTTGACTGGGTACACTGAAGCTTTCTTT.

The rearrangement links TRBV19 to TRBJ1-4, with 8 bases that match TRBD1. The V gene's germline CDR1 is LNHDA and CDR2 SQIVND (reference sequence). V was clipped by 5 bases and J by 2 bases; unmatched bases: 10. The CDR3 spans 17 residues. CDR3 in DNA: TGTGCCAGTAGTTCCGGACAGGGAACTCCCACTAATGAAAAACTGTTTTTT. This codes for CASSSGQGTPTNEKLFF.

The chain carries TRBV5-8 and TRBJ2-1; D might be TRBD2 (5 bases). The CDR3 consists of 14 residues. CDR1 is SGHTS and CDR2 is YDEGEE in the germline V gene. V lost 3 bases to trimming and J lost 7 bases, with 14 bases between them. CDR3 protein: CASSSHDPGNEQFF. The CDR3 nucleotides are TGTGCCAGCAGCTCCCACGACCCGGGAAATGAGCAGTTCTTC.

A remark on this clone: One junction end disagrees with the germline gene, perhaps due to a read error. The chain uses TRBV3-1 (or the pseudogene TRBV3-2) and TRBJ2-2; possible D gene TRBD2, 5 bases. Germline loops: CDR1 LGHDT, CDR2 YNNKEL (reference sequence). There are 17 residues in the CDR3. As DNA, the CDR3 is TGTGCCAGCAGCCAAGATTTTCGGCGACGCAACACCGGGAAGCTGTTTTTT. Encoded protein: CASSQDFRRRNTGKLFF.

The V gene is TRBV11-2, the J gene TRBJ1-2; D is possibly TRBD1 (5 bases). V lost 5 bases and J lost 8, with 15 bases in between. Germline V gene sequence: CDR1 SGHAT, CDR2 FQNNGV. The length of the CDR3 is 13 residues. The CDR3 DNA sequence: TGTGCCAGCAGCCGCCGTGGATGGGGGGGCTACACCTTC. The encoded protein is CASSRRGWGGYTF.

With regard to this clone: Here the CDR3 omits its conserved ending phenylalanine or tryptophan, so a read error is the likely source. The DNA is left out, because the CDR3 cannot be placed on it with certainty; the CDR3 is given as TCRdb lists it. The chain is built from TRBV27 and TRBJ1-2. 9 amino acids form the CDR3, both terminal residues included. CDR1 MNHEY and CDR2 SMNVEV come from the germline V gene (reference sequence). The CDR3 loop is CASSSRPPS.

In nucleotides, the CDR3 is TGTGCCAGCAGCGGCGGGAAAAGCTCCTACAATGAGCAGTTCTTC. Residues: CASSGGKSSYNEQFF. This chain uses TRBV5-4 with TRBJ2-1; D may be TRBD2 (6 bases). This CDR3 has 15 residues. Germline loops: CDR1 SGHNT, CDR2 YYREEE (reference sequence). Trimming pared 4 bases from V and 0 bases from J, leaving 11 bases between.